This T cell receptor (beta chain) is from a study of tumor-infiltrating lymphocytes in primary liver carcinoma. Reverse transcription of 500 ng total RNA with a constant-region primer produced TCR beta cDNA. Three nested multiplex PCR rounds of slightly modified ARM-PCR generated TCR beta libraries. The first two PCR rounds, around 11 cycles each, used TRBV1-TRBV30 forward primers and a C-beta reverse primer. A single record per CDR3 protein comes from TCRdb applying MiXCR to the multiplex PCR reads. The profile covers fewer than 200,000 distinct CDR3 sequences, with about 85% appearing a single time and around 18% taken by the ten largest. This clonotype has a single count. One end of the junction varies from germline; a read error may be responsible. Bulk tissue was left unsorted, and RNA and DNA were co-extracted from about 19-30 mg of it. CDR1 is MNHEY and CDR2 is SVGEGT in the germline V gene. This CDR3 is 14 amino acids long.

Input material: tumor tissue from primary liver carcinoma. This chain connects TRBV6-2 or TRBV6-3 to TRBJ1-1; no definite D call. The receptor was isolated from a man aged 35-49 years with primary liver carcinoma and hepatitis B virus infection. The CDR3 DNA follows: TGTGTCAGCAGTTACCCCTGGGTGGCCCCGACGGCTTTCTTT. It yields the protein CVSSYPWVAPTAFF.